The rows below give T cell receptor beta chains drawn from one sample of a study of T-cell reconstitution after alpha-beta-depleted transplantation in children. MiXCR was run by TCRdb on the PCR reads, yielding one entry per CDR3 protein. The data show about 500,000 distinct CDR3 sequences, over 9.5% seen once. Material: PBMCs, mostly from graft donor cells, obtained 180 days after TCRalphabeta/CD19-depleted stem cell transplant. All receptors derive from a female patient aged 2-10 years who had a stem cell transplant for aplastic anemia, so the T cells may come from the graft donor. The CDR3 runs from the conserved cysteine through the conserved F or W. A D gene is named only where the DNA matches it firmly. The size field is filled for only some rows; it gives once, few, many or a size class.

j_gene,v_gene,d_gene,abundance,CDR3nt,CDR3aa
TRBJ2-7,TRBV7-2,NA,few,TGTGCCAGCAGCTTAAGCCAGGACTACGAGCAGTACTTC,CASSLSQDYEQYF
TRBJ2-1,TRBV29-1,TRBD2,many,TGCAGCGTTGTTTTAGCGGGAGGGCCATATAGAGAGCAGTTCTTC,CSVVLAGGPYREQFF
TRBJ1-2,TRBV29-1,NA,NA,TGCAGCGTTGAAGTTCGGTGGCAGGGGAATGGCTACACCTTC,CSVEVRWQGNGYTF
TRBJ1-5,TRBV7-9,TRBD1,few,TGTGCCAGCAGCTTAGTCTCGGGGGGGTACAGGGGTTCAGCTCAGCATTTT,CASSLVSGGYRGSAQHF
TRBJ2-1,TRBV20-1,TRBD2,few,TGCAGTGCCGGGGGACTAGCGGGAACATCCTACAATGAGCAGTTCTTC,CSAGGLAGTSYNEQFF
TRBJ2-4,TRBV12-3/TRBV12-4,NA,few,TGTGCCAGCAGTTTCCAGGGGACAACCTTAGCCAAAAACATTCAGTACTTC,CASSFQGTTLAKNIQYF
TRBJ1-2,TRBV10-3,NA,NA,TGTGCCACACATGGATTGGACAGCCCCGAGGAACTTGGGGGCTACACCTTC,CATHGLDSPEELGGYTF
TRBJ1-5,TRBV7-9,TRBD1,few,TGTGCCAGCAGCCCCGGGACAGGGAAGGACCAGCCCCAGCATTTT,CASSPGTGKDQPQHF
TRBJ2-1,TRBV20-1,TRBD2,many,TGCAGTGCTAGAGATCCCGAGAGACTAGCGGTCTCCTACAATGAGCAGTTCTTC,CSARDPERLAVSYNEQFF
TRBJ1-2,TRBV4-2,NA,NA,TGTGCCAGCAGCCCCGATACTGCTGGGAACTATGGCTACACCTTC,CASSPDTAGNYGYTF
TRBJ1-1,TRBV15,TRBD1,few,TGTGCCACCAGCAGCGGGACAGGGGGGTACACTGAAGCTTTCTTT,CATSSGTGGYTEAFF
TRBJ2-2,TRBV28,NA,NA,TGTGCCAGCAGTCCAGGGAGAAGGGGCGGGGAGCTGTTTTTT,CASSPGRRGGELFF
TRBJ1-2,TRBV5-1,NA,many,TGCGCCAGCAGCTTCTCTATTTGGCGGCTTGGCTACACCTTC,CASSFSIWRLGYTF
TRBJ1-5,TRBV6-2/TRBV6-3,TRBD1,few,TGTGCCAGCAGTTACGGGACAGGGCGTCAGCCCCAGCATTTT,CASSYGTGRQPQHF
TRBJ2-5,TRBV5-1,NA,NA,TGCGCCAGCAGCTCTGGGCAATTGGAGGAGACCCAGTACTTC,CASSSGQLEETQYF
TRBJ1-1,TRBV6-2/TRBV6-3,TRBD1,few,TGTGCCAGCAGTTACTACCCGGACAGGGGGACTGAAGCTTTCTTT,CASSYYPDRGTEAFF
TRBJ1-1,TRBV7-9,TRBD1,NA,TGTGCCAGCAGCTTAGGACAGGGAATCACTGAAGCTTTCTTT,CASSLGQGITEAFF
TRBJ1-4,TRBV7-9,NA,few,TGTGCCAGCAGCTTAGACAGAACAACTAATGAAAAACTGTTTTTT,CASSLDRTTNEKLFF
TRBJ2-7,TRBV6-1,TRBD2,NA,TGTGCCAGTCACATTAGCGGGATGGGCTACGAGCAGTACTTC,CASHISGMGYEQYF
TRBJ1-3,TRBV20-1,TRBD1,few,TGCAGTGCTAGAGACGGGACAGCTGGAAACACCATATATTTT,CSARDGTAGNTIYF
TRBJ2-5,TRBV12-3/TRBV12-4,TRBD1,few,TGTGCCAGCAGTTTAGGCTGGGGACAGCAAGAGACCCAGTACTTC,CASSLGWGQQETQYF
TRBJ2-4,TRBV9,NA,few,TGTGCCAGCAGCCCCAGGTCCGGCAAAAACATTCAGTACTTC,CASSPRSGKNIQYF
TRBJ1-5,TRBV29-1,TRBD1,NA,TGCAGCGTTGGGACAGGCCATCAGCCCCAGCATTTT,CSVGTGHQPQHF
TRBJ2-1,TRBV18,NA,few,TGTGCCAGCTCACCATCCGGGTTGAATGAGCAGTTCTTC,CASSPSGLNEQFF
TRBJ1-2,TRBV18,NA,many,TGTGCCAGCTCACCAGACAGGCAATATGGCTACACCTTC,CASSPDRQYGYTF
TRBJ2-1,TRBV5-1,TRBD1,NA,TGCGCCAGCAGCTTAATACAGGGGAGCTCCTACAATGAGCAGTTCTTC,CASSLIQGSSYNEQFF
TRBJ2-3,TRBV5-1,TRBD2,NA,TGCGCCAGCAGCTTGGCCGCTAGCGGGACCACAGATACGCAGTATTTT,CASSLAASGTTDTQYF
TRBJ1-2,TRBV29-1,TRBD1,many,TGCAGCGTCCCCACAGGGGCTAGGGACTATGGCTACACCTTC,CSVPTGARDYGYTF
TRBJ2-1,TRBV14,NA,NA,TGTGCCAGCAGCCAAGAGGGGGGGCAGTTCTTC,CASSQEGGQFF
TRBJ1-1,TRBV29-1,NA,NA,TGCAGCGTTGAGACCGTCCGGCGGGGCCTCGGCGCTGAAGCTTTCTTT,CSVETVRRGLGAEAFF
TRBJ2-3,TRBV12-3/TRBV12-4,NA,NA,TGTGCCAGCAGCTCGGGGACTGGTTTTGGAGATACGGAGTATTTT,CASSSGTGFGDTEYF
TRBJ2-5,TRBV28,NA,few,TGTGCCAGCAGTTTACACTTGGAGGGAAGTGGAGAGACCCAGTACTTC,CASSLHLEGSGETQYF
TRBJ2-5,TRBV29-1,TRBD1,NA,TGCAGCGTGAGCCGGGACAGGGTTTCTCGCGGCGAGACCCAGTACTTC,CSVSRDRVSRGETQYF
TRBJ2-3,TRBV6-1,TRBD1,few,TGTGCCAGCAGGGAACAGGGGGCTTTTGGAGATACGCAGTATTTT,CASREQGAFGDTQYF
TRBJ1-2,TRBV20-1,NA,few,TGCAGTGCTAGAGCGGCGGTTTTGTATGGCTACACCTTC,CSARAAVLYGYTF
TRBJ2-5,TRBV7-9,NA,many,TGTGCCAGCAGCTTATCCCCCTGGACATATGAGGAAGAGACCCAGTACTTC,CASSLSPWTYEEETQYF
TRBJ1-2,TRBV10-2,NA,few,TGCGCCAGCAGTGAGGGGGGCGGCTATGGCTACACCTTC,CASSEGGGYGYTF
TRBJ2-4,TRBV9,NA,few,TGTGCCAGCAGCGTAGGCACAGAACGGAGGAACATTCAGTACTTC,CASSVGTERRNIQYF